This T cell receptor (beta chain) was sequenced for a study of T cell repertoires in cytomegalovirus infection (dated by TCRdb to between 2018 and 2021). Regarding the complete study: Recently identified HLA-C-restricted CMV epitopes, whose presentation resists viral immunomodulation, were targeted by peptide stimulations together with well-studied HLA-B-restricted epitopes. Donor HLA type was relevant to the analysis, as public TCR beta signatures indicated carriage of CMV infection together with the matching HLA type. The paper as a whole reports these results and caveats: In both this cohort and an independent 352-donor cohort, the cumulative frequency of public TCR beta family members distinguished carriers of CMV infection plus the relevant HLA type. The ex vivo response was dominated by HLA-C-restricted CMV-specific TCR beta clonotypes, which also provided the single most frequent clonotype in two of eight donors.

The sample was run on an Illumina HiSeq 1500. The public reads were quality trimmed at Q25 with fastp and then assembled into clones with MiXCR by TCRdb, keeping productive beta chains. Under each unique CDR3 protein, matching rows form one entry showing the most common genes and DNA. The sample records 230,000 or so distinct CDR3 sequences, approximately 38% of which are singletons. Around 60% of the sample goes to the ten largest clones. In its sample, this clonotype was seen many times. No cognate antigen has been identified for it. Base qualities are not at hand, and no much larger clone is one base apart. In the paper's terms, the treatment or condition label means: in vitro stimulation with specific CMV peptide epitopes to enrich CMV-specific T cells. Taken from the germline V gene, the CDR1 and CDR2 loops are MNHEY and SVGEGT. V and J are truncated by 4 bases and 0 bases respectively, leaving an intervening sequence of 16 bases. There are 17 amino acids in the CDR3, from cysteine to phenylalanine inclusive. The retained sequence is limited to the CDR3, 51 bases, with the frame set at the first base.

Specimen: CD8+ T cells from cultured PBMCs, collected from culture after CMV antigen stimulation. This sequence uses TRBV6-2 or TRBV6-3 and TRBJ1-5; matching of 6 bases hints at TRBD1 as the D gene. The receptor comes from a human donor in good health (CMV status not recorded). Some clones in this sample may be carry-over from other donors' samples. CDR3 loop: CASSLTGRFYSNQPQHF. The base sequence is TGTGCCAGCAGTTTGACAGGACGCTTTTATAGCAATCAGCCCCAGCATTTT.